Shown below are 30 T cell receptor beta chains from a single sample sequenced in a study of early T cells in non-severe SARS-CoV-2 infection. TCRdb re-called the 5' RACE reads with MiXCR, one entry per CDR3 protein. The table lists approximately 37,000 distinct CDR3 sequences, 7.9% of them singletons. Sequences were derived from whole blood, sampled at baseline. The receptors derive from an adult who was a healthcare worker with PCR-confirmed SARS-CoV-2 infection or an uninfected control (not recorded which).

This clonotype has at least ten counts. V is TRBV5-1 and J is TRBJ2-1; 9 nucleotides match TRBD1. This CDR3 comprises 15 residues. In germline, CDR1 is SGHRS, CDR2 YFSETQ. V lost 3 bases, J lost 6 bases, and 7 bases stayed unmatched. CDR3 coding DNA: TGCGCCAGCAGCTCGGGACAGGGAGAAGTCAATGAGCAGTTCTTC. It specifies CASSSGQGEVNEQFF.

The chain combines TRBV19 with TRBJ2-3; D ambiguous. The CDR3 totals 13 residues. V lost 5 bases and J 6 bases, leaving 12 bases between the germline ends. Germline assignment: CDR1 LNHDA and CDR2 SQIVND (reference sequence). The CDR3 loop is CASSDQVRDTQYF. The CDR3, as DNA: TGTGCCAGTAGTGATCAGGTTCGCGATACGCAGTATTTT.

This clonotype was observed at least ten times. CDR3 in amino acids: CAWDLWPSGANVLTF. CDR3 in DNA: TGTGCCTGGGATCTCTGGCCCTCTGGGGCCAACGTCCTGACTTTC. The chain carries TRBV30 and TRBJ2-6; no reliable D call. The CDR3 is 15 amino acids. Germline CDR1 and CDR2: GTSNPN and SVGIG (reference sequence). Trimming removed 5 bases from V and 0 bases from J, with 11 bases in between. Based on the CDR3 plus reference TRBV30 and TRBJ2-6, the full variable domain is SQTIHQWPATLVQPVGSPLSLECTVEGTSNPNLYWYRQAAGRGLQLLFYSVGIGQISSEVPQNLSASRPQDRQFILSSKKLLLSDSGFYLCAWDLWPSGANVLTFGAGSRLTVL.

A few counts support this clonotype. The chain uses TRBV3-1 and TRBJ1-2, with D perhaps matching TRBD1 (6 bases). CDR1 is LGHDT and CDR2 is YNNKEL in the germline V gene (reference sequence). The V end lost 4 bases, the J end lost 11 bases, and 20 bases lay between the germline ends. CDR3 length: 14 amino acids. The DNA of the CDR3 is TGTGCCAGCAGCCCCCAACGTCAGGGGAAGTTTTACACCTTC. This translates into CASSPQRQGKFYTF.

In its sample, this clonotype was seen a few times. V usage is TRBV2 and J usage is TRBJ2-1; D may be TRBD1 (7 bases). Germline lookup yields CDR1 SNHLY and CDR2 FYNNEI. The V end lost 3 bases, the J end lost 10 bases, and 13 bases lay between the germline ends. This CDR3 comprises 13 residues. The CDR3 sequence: CASSDGTAGEQFF. The CDR3 DNA follows: TGTGCCAGCAGTGACGGGACAGCGGGCGAGCAGTTCTTC.

This clonotype was observed many times. The chain couples TRBV6-1 to TRBJ2-1; TRBD2 matches 10 bases. This CDR3 spans 16 amino acids. Germline CDR1 and CDR2: MNHNS and SASEGT. The trim removed 0 bases at V and 3 bases at J, leaving 2 bases unmatched. The chain's CDR3 is CASSEASSGGYNEQFF. CDR3 sequence (DNA): TGTGCCAGCAGTGAAGCGTCTAGCGGGGGCTACAATGAGCAGTTCTTC.

In its sample, this clonotype was seen many times. The V gene is TRBV28, the J gene TRBJ1-1; D call uncertain. The CDR3 is 14 residues long. Trimming left V 9 bases short and J 1 base short, with 15 bases between. CDR1 MDHEN and CDR2 SYDVKM come from the germline V gene. For the CDR3, the DNA is TGTGCCAGTCTCGAGAGGGTAGGGAACACTGAAGCTTTCTTT. This gives the protein CASLERVGNTEAFF. The full variable domain, with the rest looked up from reference TRBV28 and TRBJ1-1, is DVKVTQSSRYLVKRTGEKVFLECVQDMDHENMFWYRQDPGLGLRLIYFSYDVKMKEKGDIPEGYSVSREKKERFSLILESASTNQTSMYLCASLERVGNTEAFFGQGTRLTVV.

This clonotype showed up just a few times. The rearrangement uses TRBV28 and TRBJ2-1; D possibly matches TRBD1 or TRBD2 (7 bases each). The CDR3 contains 15 residues. Germline V gives CDR1 MDHEN, CDR2 SYDVKM. The V end lost 4 bases, the J end lost 2 bases, and 12 bases lay between the germline ends. The CDR3 coding sequence is TGTGCCAGCAGTTCGCGGGGGACAGCCTACAATGAGCAGTTCTTC. Protein: CASSSRGTAYNEQFF.

There are a few counts of this clonotype. The CDR3 DNA sequence: TGTGCCTGGAGTTCTAGGCAGAGCAATCAGCCCCAGCATTTT. This sequence encodes CAWSSRQSNQPQHF. The chain carries TRBV30 and TRBJ1-5; D gene uncertain. This CDR3 is built from 14 residues. The V end lost 2 bases, the J end lost 1 base, and 9 bases lay between the germline ends. Per the germline V gene, CDR1 is GTSNPN and CDR2 is SVGIG (reference sequence).

There are many counts of this clonotype. The J gene is TRBJ1-1, the V gene TRBV20-1, with a weak D call TRBD1 (6 bases). V was cut by 6 bases and J by 1 base, with 12 bases left in between. The germline gives CDR1 DFQATT, CDR2 SNEGSKA (reference sequence). This CDR3 is 13 amino acids long. The CDR3 bases are TGCAGTGCAATACAGGGCGGGAACACTGAAGCTTTCTTT. Translation gives CSAIQGGNTEAFF.

This clonotype was recorded at least ten times. The chain joins TRBV20-1 to TRBJ1-6, with D unclear. This CDR3 region has 15 residues. Deletions cut 5 bases from V and 3 bases from J, with 14 bases between. Germline V lookup: CDR1 DFQATT, CDR2 SNEGSKA (reference sequence). The CDR3 reads CSAFPEGFYNSPLHF. CDR3 coding DNA: TGCAGTGCTTTCCCGGAGGGTTTCTATAATTCACCCCTCCACTTT.

This clonotype showed up just a few times. The chain employs TRBV5-1 and TRBJ2-3, with a tentative D call TRBD1 (5 bases). Trimming took off 4 bases at V and 1 base at J, with 13 bases between the two ends. CDR1 and CDR2 (germline): SGHRS, YFSETQ. This CDR3 is built from 15 residues. CDR3 residues: CASSLWTSGTDTQYF. The CDR3, as DNA: TGCGCCAGCAGCCTATGGACAAGCGGCACAGATACGCAGTATTTT.

For this clonotype: With a much larger clone just one base away, this may be a read error. This chain links TRBV11-2 with TRBJ1-1; TRBD1 matches at 9 bases. The germline CDR1 and CDR2 sequences are SGHAT and FQNNGV. The length of the CDR3 is 13 residues. The CDR3 is CACSWTGATEAFF. The CDR3 DNA reads TGTGCCTGCAGCTGGACAGGGGCCACTGAAGCTTTCTTT.

This chain links TRBV6-2 or TRBV6-3 with TRBJ2-7; D is perhaps TRBD2 (6 bases). V gave up 7 bases and J gave up 5 bases, with 21 bases separating them. The CDR3 runs 15 residues. Germline lookup yields CDR1 MNHEY and CDR2 SVGEGT. Written as DNA, the CDR3 is TGTGCCAGCATGAAAAGAGGGACTCTCTCGCACGAGCAGTACTTC. It codes for CASMKRGTLSHEQYF.

In this sample, this clonotype turned up a few times. The chain has TRBV7-9 and TRBJ1-6; maybe TRBD1 (5 bases). Per germline, CDR1 SEHNR and CDR2 FQNEAQ (reference sequence). The V end lost 4 bases, the J end lost 8 bases, and 12 bases lay between the germline ends. The CDR3 sequence is 14 residues long. The DNA of the CDR3 is TGTGCCAGCAGCTCGGACAAGAGTGATTCACCCCTCCACTTT. Amino acids: CASSSDKSDSPLHF.

The chain joins TRBV19 to TRBJ1-6; D remains ambiguous. Trimming cost V 6 bases and J 13 bases, with 16 bases left between them. The V gene's germline CDR1 is LNHDA and CDR2 SQIVND (reference sequence). The CDR3 totals 13 residues. The chain's CDR3 is CASRLTGTFPLHF. CDR3 coding DNA: TGTGCCAGTAGACTGACCGGTACCTTCCCCCTCCACTTT.

This clonotype has more than one count but fewer than ten. V usage is TRBV6-2 or TRBV6-3 and J usage is TRBJ2-7; weak D call: TRBD1 (5 bases). Deletions cut 0 bases from V and 0 bases from J, with 6 bases between. CDR1 MNHEY and CDR2 SVGEGT come from the germline V gene. The CDR3 contains 14 residues. The CDR3 region has the DNA TGTGCCAGCAGTTACTCGGACAACTCCTACGAGCAGTACTTC. Protein product: CASSYSDNSYEQYF.

This clonotype was seen at least ten times. CDR3: CASSPTEGTEAFF. The CDR3 region has the DNA TGTGCCAGCAGTCCGACCGAGGGGACTGAAGCTTTCTTT. The rearrangement joins TRBV6-6 to TRBJ1-1; perhaps TRBD1 as D (5 bases). From germline, CDR1 is MNHNY and CDR2 SVGAGI (reference sequence). The CDR3 runs 13 residues. V dropped 5 bases and J dropped 5 bases, with 12 bases sitting between them.

This clonotype was detected many times. The chain couples TRBV7-2 to TRBJ2-7; D might be TRBD1 (6 bases). The ends were cut back, 1 base at V and 4 bases at J, with 17 bases in the middle. In germline, CDR1 is SGHTA, CDR2 FQGNSA. The CDR3 is 16 amino acids. This CDR3 reads CASSLEPQGGIYEQYF. CDR3 in DNA: TGTGCCAGCAGCTTAGAACCACAGGGTGGTATTTACGAGCAGTACTTC.

The chain uses TRBV12-3 or TRBV12-4 and TRBJ2-1; perhaps D is TRBD1 or TRBD2 (5 bases each). The ends were cut back, 3 bases at V and 9 bases at J, with 9 bases in the middle. The CDR3 runs to 12 residues. The CDR3 nucleotides are TGTGCCAGCAGTTTGGGGGAACCTGAGCAGTTCTTC. This encodes CASSLGEPEQFF.

This clonotype was recorded a few times. The chain links TRBV27 to TRBJ1-6; 10 bases agree with TRBD1. V was pared by 5 bases and J by 5 bases, with 3 bases of the junction left unmatched. This CDR3 is 15 amino acids long. The V gene's germline CDR1 is MNHEY and CDR2 SMNVEV (reference sequence). This CDR3 is CASSEGQGNNSPLHF. CDR3 coding DNA: TGTGCCAGCAGTGAGGGACAGGGGAATAATTCACCCCTCCACTTT.

This clonotype was detected ten times or more. The CDR3 bases are TGTGCCAGCGGCGAGGGCGGGGGGGTAGAGACCCAGTACTTC. Its protein product is CASGEGGGVETQYF. The chain combines TRBV6-5 with TRBJ2-5; 9 bases align to TRBD2. The CDR3 totals 14 residues. V shed 8 bases, J shed 4 bases, and the junction held 8 bases outside the gene matches. Germline assignment: CDR1 MNHEY and CDR2 SVGAGI.

This clonotype has a count of ten or more. The CDR3, as DNA: TGTGCCAGCAGCGACAGGGGACCAAAATCCTACGAGCAGTACTTC. Translated, it gives CASSDRGPKSYEQYF. The chain uses TRBV7-9 and TRBJ2-7; TRBD1 agrees at 8 bases. Germline V gene sequence: CDR1 SEHNR, CDR2 FQNEAQ (reference sequence). The CDR3 length is 15 residues. V shed 5 bases and J 1 base; nucleotides not matched to a gene: 7.

This clonotype was observed a few times. This chain uses TRBV6-6 with TRBJ2-5; 7 bases fit TRBD1. CDR3 length: 15 residues. Germline CDR1 reads MNHNY; CDR2 reads SVGAGI (reference sequence). The V segment lost 5 bases and the J segment 3 bases; nucleotides outside the gene matches: 9. The CDR3 bases are TGTGCCAGCAGTAAGCCGGGACAGCTAAAAGAGACCCAGTACTTC. Translation: CASSKPGQLKETQYF.

This clonotype was recorded a few times. The chain combines TRBV4-1 with TRBJ2-5; D is tentatively TRBD1 or TRBD2 (5 bases each). The CDR3 runs 15 residues. The ends were cut back, 1 base at V and 2 bases at J, with 11 bases in the middle. Germline lookup yields CDR1 MGHRA and CDR2 YSYEKL. For the CDR3, the DNA is TGCGCCAGCAGCCAAGGAGGGGCAGTTCAAGAGACCCAGTACTTC. It codes for CASSQGGAVQETQYF.

Ten or more counts support this clonotype. The rearrangement uses TRBV29-1 and TRBJ1-2; 8 positions agree with TRBD1. V was clipped by 7 bases and J by 3 bases; unmatched bases: 10. The CDR3 sequence is 14 residues long. CDR1 is SQVTM, CDR2 ANQGSEA, per germline. CDR3 coding DNA: TGCAGCGGGGGGGACAGGTCTCAAGACTATGGCTACACCTTC. Its translation is CSGGDRSQDYGYTF.

This clonotype showed up many times. The J gene is TRBJ1-5, the V gene TRBV12-3 or TRBV12-4, with D perhaps TRBD1 (5 bases). This CDR3 has 14 residues. V shed 4 bases and J shed 4 bases, with 11 bases lying between them. The CDR3 DNA reads TGTGCCAGCAGTTGGGCCGGGGGGAATCAGCCCCAGCATTTT. Protein product: CASSWAGGNQPQHF.

This clonotype has ten or more counts. Compared with germline, one end of the junction differs, possibly owing to a read error. This chain uses TRBV12-3 or TRBV12-4 with TRBJ1-5; D remains unclear. There are 13 residues in the CDR3. The chain's CDR3 is CASSLDSHQPQHF. Here the CDR3 DNA reads TGTGCCAGCAGTTTGGATAGCCATCAGCCCCAGCATTTT.

This clonotype showed up just a few times. The J gene is TRBJ1-2, the V gene TRBV12-3 or TRBV12-4; 8 bases match TRBD1. J lost 7 bases, V lost 6 bases, and 4 bases had no gene match. The CDR3 runs 12 residues. The CDR3 sequence: CASRRQGFGYTF. For the CDR3, the DNA is TGTGCCAGCAGGCGACAGGGGTTTGGCTACACCTTC.

This clonotype appeared many times. The CDR3 nucleotides read TGCGCCAGCAGCTCGGGACAGGGGCCCAACGAGCAGTACTTC. Translation: CASSSGQGPNEQYF. The V call is TRBV5-1, the J call TRBJ2-7; 10 bases map to TRBD1. Germline CDR1 is SGHRS and CDR2 is YFSETQ. V lost 3 bases to trimming and J lost 5 bases; unmatched junction nucleotides: 5. The CDR3 is made up of 14 amino acids.